This TCR beta chain is from a study of T cells in narcolepsy. Study overall: Healthy controls were enrolled alongside patients with narcolepsy type 1 or type 2. Study-level findings and limits: Some memory CD4+ repertoires had no autoreactive clone sequences.

Data came from immunoSEQ multiplex PCR; TCRdb stores just in-frame clones and leaves some out. The sample yields fewer than 40,000 clones, under 85% seen once. V was pared by 7 bases and J by 4 bases, with 20 bases between. Germline loops: CDR1 SQVTM, CDR2 ANQGSEA. There are 15 residues in the CDR3. For this clone: Its antigen is not known.

The specimen sequenced was CD45RA- memory CD4+ T cells from PBMCs. The chain recombines TRBV29-1 with TRBJ1-5, with no clear D. This receptor was taken from a human donor with narcolepsy. The CDR3 reads CSATQGIGGNQPQHF. The CDR3 region has the DNA TGCAGCGCTACGCAAGGGATAGGCGGGAATCAGCCCCAGCATTTT.